This TCR beta chain was recorded in a study of identifying expanded T cells in peripheral blood. The study, taken as a whole, reports: About 1.2 clones differed between technical replicates, versus around 16 and 19 over time.

Trimming removed 5 bases from V and 6 bases from J; junction bases left unmatched: 5. The CDR3 has 13 residues. Germline CDR1 reads LNHDA; CDR2 reads SQIVND (reference sequence). Turning to this clone: Its matching antigen is unknown.

Libraries were prepared by immunoSEQ multiplex PCR; TCRdb keeps only in-frame clonotypes and omits some of them. There are 90,000 or so clones in the sample; 88% occur only once, and about 20% lies in the top ten. The chain links TRBV19 to TRBJ1-2; 8 bases agree with TRBD1. The TCR originated in a person aged 18-70 years in good health. Sequenced: blood. Here the CDR3 DNA reads TGTGCCAGTAGTTTTCAGGGGGCTGATGGCTACACCTTC. Translated: CASSFQGADGYTF.